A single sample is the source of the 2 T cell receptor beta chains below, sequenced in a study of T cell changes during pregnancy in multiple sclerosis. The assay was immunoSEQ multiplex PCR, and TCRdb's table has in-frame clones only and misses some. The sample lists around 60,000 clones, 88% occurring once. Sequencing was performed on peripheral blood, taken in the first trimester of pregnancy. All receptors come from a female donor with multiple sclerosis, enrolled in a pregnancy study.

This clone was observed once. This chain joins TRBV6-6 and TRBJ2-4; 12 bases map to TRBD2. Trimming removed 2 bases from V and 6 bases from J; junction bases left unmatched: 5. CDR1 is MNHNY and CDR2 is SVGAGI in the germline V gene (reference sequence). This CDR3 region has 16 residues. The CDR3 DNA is TGTGCCAGCAGTTACGACGCTAGCGGGAGGGGAAACATTCAGTACTTC. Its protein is CASSYDASGRGNIQYF.

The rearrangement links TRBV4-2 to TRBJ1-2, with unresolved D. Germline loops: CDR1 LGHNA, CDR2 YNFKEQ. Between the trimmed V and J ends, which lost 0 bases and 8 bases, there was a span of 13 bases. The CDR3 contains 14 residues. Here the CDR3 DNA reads TGTGCCAGCAGCCAAGATCTTCAGGTGGGCGGCTACACCTTC. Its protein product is CASSQDLQVGGYTF.